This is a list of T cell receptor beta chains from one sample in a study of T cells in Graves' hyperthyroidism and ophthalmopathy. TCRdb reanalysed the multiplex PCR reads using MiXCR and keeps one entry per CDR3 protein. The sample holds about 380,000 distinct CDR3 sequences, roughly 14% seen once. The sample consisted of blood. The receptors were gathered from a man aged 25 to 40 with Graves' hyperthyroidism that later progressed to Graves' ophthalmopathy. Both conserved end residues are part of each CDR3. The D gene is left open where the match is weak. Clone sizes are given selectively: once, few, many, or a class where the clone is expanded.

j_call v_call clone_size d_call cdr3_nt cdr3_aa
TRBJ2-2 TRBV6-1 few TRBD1 TGTGCCAGCAAGAGACTGAGGGGGCTTGGCGGGGAGCTGTTTTTT CASKRLRGLGGELFF
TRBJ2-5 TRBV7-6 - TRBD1 TGTGCCAGCAGCTTAGAGTTGACAGGGGGCGCAGAAGAGACCCAGTACTTC CASSLELTGGAEETQYF
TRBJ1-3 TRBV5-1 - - TGCGCCAGCAGCTTGGATGGGGAAACTGGAAACACCATATATTTT CASSLDGETGNTIYF
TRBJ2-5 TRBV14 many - TGTGCCAGCAGCCAAGTGGTGGGCTGGCAAGAGACCCAGTACTTC CASSQVVGWQETQYF
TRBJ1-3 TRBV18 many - TGTGCCAGCTCACCTACAGAGATCTCTGGAAACACCATATATTTT CASSPTEISGNTIYF
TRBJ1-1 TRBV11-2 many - TGTGCCAGCAGCTTAGGTCGGGGGCGACGTATGAACACTGAAGCTTTCTTT CASSLGRGRRMNTEAFF
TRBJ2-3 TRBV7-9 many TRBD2 TGTGCCAGCAGCGGGACTAGCGGGGGGGGCCCAGATACGCAGTATTTT CASSGTSGGGPDTQYF
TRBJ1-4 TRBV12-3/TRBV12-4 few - TGTGCCAGCAGCACAGGGAGGTTTAATGAAAAACTGTTTTTT CASSTGRFNEKLFF
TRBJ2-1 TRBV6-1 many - TGTGCCAGCAGTACCTCACTTGGGGCGGAAGAACAGTTCTTC CASSTSLGAEEQFF
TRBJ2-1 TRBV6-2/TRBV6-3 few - TGTGCCAGCAATACTGGTCGGAGGGGGAGGAGCTCCTACAATGAGCAGTTCTTC CASNTGRRGRSSYNEQFF
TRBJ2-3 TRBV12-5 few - TGTGCTAGTGGTTCCACCGGGACTCCAGATACGCAGTATTTT CASGSTGTPDTQYF
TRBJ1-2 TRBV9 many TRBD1 TGTGCCAGCAGCCCTCAGGGGGCGCAGGACTATGGCTACACCTTC CASSPQGAQDYGYTF
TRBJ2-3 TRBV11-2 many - TGTGCCAGCAGCCTCGGGTGGGACACTGTCGCAGATACGCAGTATTTT CASSLGWDTVADTQYF
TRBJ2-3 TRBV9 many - TGTGCCAGCAGCGTTGGCGGGTCTGGCACAGATACGCAGTATTTT CASSVGGSGTDTQYF
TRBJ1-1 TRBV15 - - TGTGCCACCAGCTTACAGGTGAACACTGAAGCTTTCTTT CATSLQVNTEAFF
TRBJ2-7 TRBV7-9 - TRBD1 TGTGCCAGCACCCTCGGACAGGGGGTAGTATACGAGCAGTACTTC CASTLGQGVVYEQYF
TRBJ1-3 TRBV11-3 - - TGTGCCAGCAGCACGGCCTCTGGAAACACCATATATTTT CASSTASGNTIYF
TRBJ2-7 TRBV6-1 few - TGTGCCAGCAGCCCCTTCAACGAGCAGTACTTC CASSPFNEQYF
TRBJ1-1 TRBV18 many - TGTGCCAGCTCAGAGGGCAAGAACACTGAAGCTTTCTTT CASSEGKNTEAFF
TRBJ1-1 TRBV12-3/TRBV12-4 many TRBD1 TGTGCCAGTACCCAGGGGGTGTACACTGAAGCTTTCTTT CASTQGVYTEAFF
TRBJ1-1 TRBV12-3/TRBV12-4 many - TGTGCCAGCAGTTGGGGGCAGGGCACTGAAGCTTTCTTT CASSWGQGTEAFF
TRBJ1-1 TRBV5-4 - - TGTGCCAGCAGCTTTGGGTTAGGGAAGGGGATGGCGCGGAACACTGAAGCTTTCTTT CASSFGLGKGMARNTEAFF
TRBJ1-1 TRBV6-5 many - TGTGCCAGCAGTTACCAGACGGTTGCGGCCACTGAAGCTTTCTTT CASSYQTVAATEAFF
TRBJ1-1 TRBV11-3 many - TGTGCCAGCAGACTGTACACTGAAGCTTTCTTT CASRLYTEAFF
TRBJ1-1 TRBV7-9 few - TGTGCCAGCAGCTTTGGGAGGGCCACTGAAGCTTTCTTT CASSFGRATEAFF
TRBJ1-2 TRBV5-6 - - TGTGCCAGCAGCTTGGGCCGGAACTATAGCTACACCTTC CASSLGRNYSYTF
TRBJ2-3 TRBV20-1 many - TGCAGTGCTAAGTGGGGGGGCTCTCGGAATACGCAGTATTTT CSAKWGGSRNTQYF
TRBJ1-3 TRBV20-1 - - TGCAGTGCTGAGTCGGGAATCCCGAACACCATATATTTT CSAESGIPNTIYF
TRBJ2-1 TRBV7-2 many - TGTGCCAGCCGACGGGACCCGTACAATGAGCAGTTCTTC CASRRDPYNEQFF
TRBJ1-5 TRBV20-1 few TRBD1 TGCAGTGCTATAAACCGGGACAGGGCCAATCAGCCCCAGCATTTT CSAINRDRANQPQHF
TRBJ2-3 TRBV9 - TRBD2 TGTGCCAGCAGCGTAGAAAGGGTTAGCGGGGGGGAGGATACGCAGTATTTT CASSVERVSGGEDTQYF
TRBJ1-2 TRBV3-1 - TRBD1 TGTGCCAGCAGCCCGAGACCCCGGGACAGAGCTAACTATGGCTACACCTTC CASSPRPRDRANYGYTF
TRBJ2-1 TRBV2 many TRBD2 TGTGCCAGCAGTCGACTAGCGGGGACGGGAAATGAGCAGTTCTTC CASSRLAGTGNEQFF
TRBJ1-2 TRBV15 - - TGTGCCACCAGCAATTCGGGGGTGACGGGTTTTAATGGCTACACCTTC CATSNSGVTGFNGYTF
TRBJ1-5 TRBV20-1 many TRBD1 TGCTCAGGGAGAATGGACAGGAGCAATCAGCCCCAGCATTTT CSGRMDRSNQPQHF
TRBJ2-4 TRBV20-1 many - TGCAGTGCTAGCTCGGGGGCCGCCAAAAACATTCAGTACTTC CSASSGAAKNIQYF
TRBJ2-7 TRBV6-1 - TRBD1 TGTGCCAGCAGGACTACAGGGGTTTACGAGCAGTACTTC CASRTTGVYEQYF
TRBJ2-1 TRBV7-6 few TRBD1 TGTGCCATCAGCTTAAACATTGGGACAGGCAATGAGCAGTTCTTC CAISLNIGTGNEQFF
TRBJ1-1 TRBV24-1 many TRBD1 TGTGCCACCAGTGAGGGACAGGCGGCTTTCTTT CATSEGQAAFF
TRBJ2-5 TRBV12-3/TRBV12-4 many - TGTGCCAGCAGTCTCAATAGCGTCCAAGAGACCCAGTACTTC CASSLNSVQETQYF
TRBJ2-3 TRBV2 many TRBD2 TGTGCCAGCAGTGGGACTAGCGGGGGTCTAAATACGCAGTATTTT CASSGTSGGLNTQYF
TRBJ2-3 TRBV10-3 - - TGTGCCATCAGTGATTTGGGAGGTACGCAGTATTTT CAISDLGGTQYF
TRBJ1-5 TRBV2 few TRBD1 TGTGCCAGCAGTGAGCCGACAGGGGGCCCCAATCAGCCCCAGCATTTT CASSEPTGGPNQPQHF
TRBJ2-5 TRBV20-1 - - TGCAGTGCTAGAGATTATTTGCTGATCCAAGAGACCCAGTACTTC CSARDYLLIQETQYF
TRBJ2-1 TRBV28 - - TGTGCCAGCAGCCCAATCCGGGGGCCGGACAATGAGCAGTTCTTC CASSPIRGPDNEQFF
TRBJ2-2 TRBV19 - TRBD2 TGTGCCAGTAGTATCGAGCGGGGGGGCCCTGGGGAGCTGTTTTTT CASSIERGGPGELFF
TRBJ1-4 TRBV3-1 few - TGTGCCAGCAGCCCCAGGAGGGGTGTCGAAAAACTGTTTTTT CASSPRRGVEKLFF
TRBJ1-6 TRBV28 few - TGTGCCGCGAGCGGGCGGTCACCCCTCCACTTT CAASGRSPLHF